The entry below gives a single T cell receptor (beta chain) sequence along with its context. TCR beta libraries were built from RNA through three nested multiplex PCR rounds using modified ARM-PCR. TCRdb used MiXCR to reprocess the multiplex PCR reads, holding one entry per CDR3 protein. There are some 15,000 distinct CDR3 sequences in the sample; around 72% occur only once, and 37% lies in the top ten. CDR3 length equals 14 residues. The V gene's germline CDR1 is SGHAT and CDR2 FQNNGV. The germline V and J ends were trimmed by 9 bases and 6 bases, with 19 bases remaining between them. This sample is part of a study of tumor-infiltrating lymphocytes in glioblastoma multiforme.

The specimen sequenced was brain tumor tissue. V and J are TRBV11-2 and TRBJ2-3, with D perhaps TRBD2 (6 bases). This TCR came from a male donor with glioblastoma. CDR3 bases: TGTGCCAGTAGTACTCTAGCGTGTGAGGATACGCAGTATTTT. This translates into CASSTLACEDTQYF.